This T cell receptor (beta chain) stems from a study of beta chain features in type 1 diabetes. Looking at the study overall: The study found patients and healthy donors alike in age, gender and cell yields.

Since all of the isolated RNA was reverse transcribed, expressed TCRB transcripts were what got sequenced. Sequencing used immunoSEQ multiplex PCR; TCRdb keeps in-frame clones, though not all of them. Of about 650,000 clones listed, over 10% are singletons. CDR1 SNHLY and CDR2 FYNNEI come from the germline V gene. The V segment lost 3 bases and the J segment 2 bases; nucleotides outside the gene matches: 1. The length of the CDR3 is 13 residues. Note on this clone: Antigen unknown.

General observations from the study: TCRB CDR3 length was moderately but significantly reduced in all four CD4+ subsets of Type 1 diabetes patients.

The chain joins TRBV2 to TRBJ2-7; 7 bases match TRBD1. The source is a young man with type 1 diabetes. Sequenced sample: naive CD4+ T cells from blood. The CDR3 spells CASSERGPYEQYF. The CDR3 nucleotides read TGTGCCAGCAGTGAGAGGGGGCCCTACGAGCAGTACTTC.